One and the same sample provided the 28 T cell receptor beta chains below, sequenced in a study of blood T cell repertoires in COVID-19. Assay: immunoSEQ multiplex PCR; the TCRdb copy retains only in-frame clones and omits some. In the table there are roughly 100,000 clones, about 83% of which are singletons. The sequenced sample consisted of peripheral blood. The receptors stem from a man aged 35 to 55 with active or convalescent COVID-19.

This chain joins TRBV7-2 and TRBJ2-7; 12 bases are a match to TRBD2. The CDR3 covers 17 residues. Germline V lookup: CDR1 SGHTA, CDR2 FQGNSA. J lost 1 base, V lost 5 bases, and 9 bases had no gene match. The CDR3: CASSTWTSGVLSYEQYF. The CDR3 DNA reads TGTGCCAGCAGCACTTGGACTAGCGGGGTCCTATCCTACGAGCAGTACTTC.

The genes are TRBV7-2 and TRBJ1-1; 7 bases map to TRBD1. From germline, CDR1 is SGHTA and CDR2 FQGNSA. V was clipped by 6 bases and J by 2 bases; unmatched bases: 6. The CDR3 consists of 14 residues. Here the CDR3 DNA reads TGTGCCAGCAGTCCCGGGACAGCTAACACTGAAGCTTTCTTT. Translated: CASSPGTANTEAFF.

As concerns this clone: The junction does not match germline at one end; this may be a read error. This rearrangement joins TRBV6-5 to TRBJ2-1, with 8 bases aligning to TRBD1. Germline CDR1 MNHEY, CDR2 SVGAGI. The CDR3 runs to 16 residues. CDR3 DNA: TGTGCCAGCAGTTACTCTTGGGGACAGGTCTACGATGAGCAGTTCTTC. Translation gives CASSYSWGQVYDEQFF.

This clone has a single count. The DNA for the CDR3 is TGTGCCAGCAGATCCGGCGGGACTGAAGCTTTCTTT. Translating it yields CASRSGGTEAFF. This sequence joins TRBV6-5 and TRBJ1-1; no reliable D call. Germline V gene data show CDR1 as MNHEY and CDR2 as SVGAGI. V lost 6 bases and J 5 bases, leaving 10 bases between the germline ends. The CDR3 runs 12 residues.

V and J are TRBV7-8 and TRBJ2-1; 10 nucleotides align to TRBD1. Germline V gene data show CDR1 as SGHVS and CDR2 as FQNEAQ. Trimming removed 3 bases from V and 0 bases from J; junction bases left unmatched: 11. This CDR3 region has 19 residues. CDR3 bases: TGTGCCAGCAGCTTCACCGGGACAGGGGCCCTGAGCTCCTACAATGAGCAGTTCTTC. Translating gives CASSFTGTGALSSYNEQFF.

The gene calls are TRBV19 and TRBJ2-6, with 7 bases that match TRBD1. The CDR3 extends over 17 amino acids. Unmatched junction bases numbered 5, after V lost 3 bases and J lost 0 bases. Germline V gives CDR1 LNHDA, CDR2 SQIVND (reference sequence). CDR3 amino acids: CASSMGQSSSGANVLTF. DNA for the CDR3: TGTGCCAGTAGTATGGGACAGTCAAGCTCTGGGGCCAACGTCCTGACTTTC.

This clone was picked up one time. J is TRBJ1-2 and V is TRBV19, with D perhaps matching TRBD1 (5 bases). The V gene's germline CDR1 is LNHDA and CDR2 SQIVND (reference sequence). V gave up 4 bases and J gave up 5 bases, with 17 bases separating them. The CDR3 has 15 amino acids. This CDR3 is CASSKFGHLGYGYTF. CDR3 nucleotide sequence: TGTGCCAGTAGTAAATTTGGACATTTAGGATATGGCTACACCTTC.

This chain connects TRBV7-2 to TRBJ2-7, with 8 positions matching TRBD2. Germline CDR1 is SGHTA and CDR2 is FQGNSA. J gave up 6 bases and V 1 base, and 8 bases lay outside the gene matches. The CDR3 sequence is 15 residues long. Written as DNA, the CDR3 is TGTGCCAGCAGCTTAGAGGTCGGGGGGGCGGCCGAGCAGTACTTC. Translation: CASSLEVGGAAEQYF.

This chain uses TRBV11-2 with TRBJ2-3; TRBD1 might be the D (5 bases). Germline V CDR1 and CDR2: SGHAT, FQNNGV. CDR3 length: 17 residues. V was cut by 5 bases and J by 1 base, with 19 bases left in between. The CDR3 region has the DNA TGTGCCAGCAGCGTCTCCCCCCAGGGAACGGGCACAGATACGCAGTATTTT. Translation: CASSVSPQGTGTDTQYF.

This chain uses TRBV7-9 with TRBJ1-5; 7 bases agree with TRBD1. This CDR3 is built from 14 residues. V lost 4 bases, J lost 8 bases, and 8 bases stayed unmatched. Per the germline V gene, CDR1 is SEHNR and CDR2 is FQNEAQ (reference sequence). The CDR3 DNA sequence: TGTGCCAGCAGCTCGGGACAGCAAAAAAAGCCCCAGCATTTT. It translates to CASSSGQQKKPQHF.

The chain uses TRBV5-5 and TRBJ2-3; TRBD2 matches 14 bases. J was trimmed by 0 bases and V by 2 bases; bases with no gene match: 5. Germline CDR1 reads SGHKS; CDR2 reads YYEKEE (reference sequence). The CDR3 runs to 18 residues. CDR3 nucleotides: TGTGCCAGCAGCTTTCGACTAGCGGGGGGGATTAGCACAGATACGCAGTATTTT. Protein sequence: CASSFRLAGGISTDTQYF.

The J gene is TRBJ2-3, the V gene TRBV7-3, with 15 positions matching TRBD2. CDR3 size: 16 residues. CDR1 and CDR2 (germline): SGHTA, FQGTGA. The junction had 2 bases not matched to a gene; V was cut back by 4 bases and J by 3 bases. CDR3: CASSSGLAGGTDTQYF. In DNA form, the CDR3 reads TGTGCCAGCAGCTCCGGACTAGCGGGAGGGACAGATACGCAGTATTTT.

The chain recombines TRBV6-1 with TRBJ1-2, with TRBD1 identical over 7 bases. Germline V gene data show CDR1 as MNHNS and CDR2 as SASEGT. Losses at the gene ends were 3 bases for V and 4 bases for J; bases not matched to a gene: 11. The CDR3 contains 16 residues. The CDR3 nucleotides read TGTGCCAGCAGTGAGGGGGCGGGACAGAGGATCTATGGCTACACCTTC. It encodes CASSEGAGQRIYGYTF.

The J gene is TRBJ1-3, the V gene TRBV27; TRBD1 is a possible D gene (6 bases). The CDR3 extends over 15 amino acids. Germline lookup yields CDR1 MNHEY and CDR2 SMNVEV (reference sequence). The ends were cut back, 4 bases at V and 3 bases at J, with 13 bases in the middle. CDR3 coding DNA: TGTGCCAGCAGTTCGGGGGGGGCTGATGGAAACACCATATATTTT. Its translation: CASSSGGADGNTIYF.

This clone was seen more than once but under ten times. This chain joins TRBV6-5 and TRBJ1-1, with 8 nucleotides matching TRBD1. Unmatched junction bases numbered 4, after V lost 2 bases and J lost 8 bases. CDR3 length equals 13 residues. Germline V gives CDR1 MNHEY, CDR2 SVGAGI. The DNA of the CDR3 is TGTGCCAGCAGTTACGTAGGGACAGGAGAAGCTTTCTTT. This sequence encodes CASSYVGTGEAFF.

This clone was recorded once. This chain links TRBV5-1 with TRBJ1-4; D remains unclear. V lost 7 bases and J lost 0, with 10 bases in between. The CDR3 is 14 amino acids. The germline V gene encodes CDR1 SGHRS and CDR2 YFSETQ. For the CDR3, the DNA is TGCGCCAGCTCCGGAGGGACAACTAATGAAAAACTGTTTTTT. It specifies CASSGGTTNEKLFF.

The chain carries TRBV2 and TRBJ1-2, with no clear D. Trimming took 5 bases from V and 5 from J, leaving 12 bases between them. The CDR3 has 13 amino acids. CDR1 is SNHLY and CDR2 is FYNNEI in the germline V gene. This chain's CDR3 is CASSFDIGYGYTF. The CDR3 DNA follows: TGTGCCAGCAGTTTTGACATTGGATATGGCTACACCTTC.

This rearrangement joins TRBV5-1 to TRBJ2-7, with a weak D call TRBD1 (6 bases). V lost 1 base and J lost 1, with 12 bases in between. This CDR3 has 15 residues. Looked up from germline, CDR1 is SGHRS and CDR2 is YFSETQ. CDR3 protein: CASSLSAGVSYEQYF. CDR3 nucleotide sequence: TGCGCCAGCAGCTTGTCGGCAGGGGTATCCTACGAGCAGTACTTC. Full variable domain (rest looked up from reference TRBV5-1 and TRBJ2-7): KAGVTQTPRYLIKTRGQQVTLSCSPISGHRSVSWYQQTPGQGLQFLFEYFSETQRNKGNFPGRFSGRQFSNSRSEMNVSTLELGDSALYLCASSLSAGVSYEQYFGPGTRLTVT.

The CDR3 DNA follows: TGTGCCAGCAGCCTACAGGGCGAACGTACCTACGAGCAGTACTTC. This sequence encodes CASSLQGERTYEQYF. The chain is built from TRBV6-5 and TRBJ2-7; D perhaps matches TRBD1 (6 bases). Germline V gene lookup returns CDR1 MNHEY and CDR2 SVGAGI. The CDR3 covers 15 residues. V lost 6 bases, J lost 2 bases, and 17 bases lay in between.

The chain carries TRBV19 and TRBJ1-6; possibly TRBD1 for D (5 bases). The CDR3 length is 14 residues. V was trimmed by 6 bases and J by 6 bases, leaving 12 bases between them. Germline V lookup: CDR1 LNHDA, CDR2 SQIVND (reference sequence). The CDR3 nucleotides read TGTGCCAGTAGGGAGGGGACTATTAATTCACCCCTCCACTTT. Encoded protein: CASREGTINSPLHF.

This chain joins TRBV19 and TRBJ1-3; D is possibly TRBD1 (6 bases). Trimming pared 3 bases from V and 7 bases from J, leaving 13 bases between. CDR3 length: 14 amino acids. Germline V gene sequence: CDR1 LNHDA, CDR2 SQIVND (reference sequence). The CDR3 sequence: CASSIPDSMNTIYF. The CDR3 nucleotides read TGTGCCAGTAGTATCCCGGACAGTATGAACACCATATATTTT. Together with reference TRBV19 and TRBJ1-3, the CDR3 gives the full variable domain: DGGITQSPKYLFRKEGQNVTLSCEQNLNHDAMYWYRQDPGQGLRLIYYSQIVNDFQKGDIAEGYSVSREKKESFPLTVTSAQKNPTAFYLCASSIPDSMNTIYFGEGSWLTVV.

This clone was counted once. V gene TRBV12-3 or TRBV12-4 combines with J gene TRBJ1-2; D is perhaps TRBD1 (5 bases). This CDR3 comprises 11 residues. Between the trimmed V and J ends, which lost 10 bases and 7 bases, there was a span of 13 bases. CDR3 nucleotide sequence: TGTGCCACCGCGTTTGGGGCTGGCTACACCTTC. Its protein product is CATAFGAGYTF.

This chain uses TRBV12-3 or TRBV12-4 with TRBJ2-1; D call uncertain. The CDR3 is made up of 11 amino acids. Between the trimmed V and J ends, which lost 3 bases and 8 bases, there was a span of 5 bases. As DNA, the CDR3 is TGTGCCAGCAGTTTCCTCCATGAGCAGTTCTTC. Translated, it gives CASSFLHEQFF.

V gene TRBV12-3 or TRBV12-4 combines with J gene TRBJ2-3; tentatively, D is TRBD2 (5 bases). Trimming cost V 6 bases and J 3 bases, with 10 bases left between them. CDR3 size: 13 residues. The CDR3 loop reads CASSSRGTDTQYF. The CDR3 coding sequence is TGTGCCAGCAGCTCAAGAGGGACAGATACGCAGTATTTT.

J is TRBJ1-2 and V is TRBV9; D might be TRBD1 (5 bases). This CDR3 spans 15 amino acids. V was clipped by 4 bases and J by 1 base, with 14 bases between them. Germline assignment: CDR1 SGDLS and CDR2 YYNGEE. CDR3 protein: CASSKDIILNYGYTF. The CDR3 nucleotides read TGTGCCAGCAGCAAGGACATCATACTTAACTATGGCTACACCTTC. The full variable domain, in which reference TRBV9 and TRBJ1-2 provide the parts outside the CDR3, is DSGVTQTPKHLITATGQRVTLRCSPRSGDLSVYWYQQSLDQGLQFLIQYYNGEERAKGNILERFSAQQFPDLHSELNLSSLELGDSALYFCASSKDIILNYGYTFGSGTRLTVV.

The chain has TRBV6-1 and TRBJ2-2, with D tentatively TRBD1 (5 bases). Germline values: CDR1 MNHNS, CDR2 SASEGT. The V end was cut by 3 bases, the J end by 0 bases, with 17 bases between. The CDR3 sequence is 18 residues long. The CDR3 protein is CASSEETAYSANTGELFF. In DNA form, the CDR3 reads TGTGCCAGCAGTGAGGAGACAGCTTATTCCGCGAACACCGGGGAGCTGTTTTTT.

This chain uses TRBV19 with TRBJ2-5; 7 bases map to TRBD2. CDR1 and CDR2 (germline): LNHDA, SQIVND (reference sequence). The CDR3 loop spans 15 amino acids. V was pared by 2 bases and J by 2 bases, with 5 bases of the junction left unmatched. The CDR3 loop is CASSIFGGGQETQYF. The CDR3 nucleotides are TGTGCCAGTAGTATATTTGGGGGGGGGCAAGAGACCCAGTACTTC.

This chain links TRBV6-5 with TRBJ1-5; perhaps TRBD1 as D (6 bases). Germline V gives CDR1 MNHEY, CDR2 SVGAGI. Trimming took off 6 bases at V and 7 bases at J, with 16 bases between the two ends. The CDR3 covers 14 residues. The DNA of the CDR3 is TGTGCCAGCAGGACTACAGGGAATGGCCAGCCCCAGCATTTT. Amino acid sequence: CASRTTGNGQPQHF.